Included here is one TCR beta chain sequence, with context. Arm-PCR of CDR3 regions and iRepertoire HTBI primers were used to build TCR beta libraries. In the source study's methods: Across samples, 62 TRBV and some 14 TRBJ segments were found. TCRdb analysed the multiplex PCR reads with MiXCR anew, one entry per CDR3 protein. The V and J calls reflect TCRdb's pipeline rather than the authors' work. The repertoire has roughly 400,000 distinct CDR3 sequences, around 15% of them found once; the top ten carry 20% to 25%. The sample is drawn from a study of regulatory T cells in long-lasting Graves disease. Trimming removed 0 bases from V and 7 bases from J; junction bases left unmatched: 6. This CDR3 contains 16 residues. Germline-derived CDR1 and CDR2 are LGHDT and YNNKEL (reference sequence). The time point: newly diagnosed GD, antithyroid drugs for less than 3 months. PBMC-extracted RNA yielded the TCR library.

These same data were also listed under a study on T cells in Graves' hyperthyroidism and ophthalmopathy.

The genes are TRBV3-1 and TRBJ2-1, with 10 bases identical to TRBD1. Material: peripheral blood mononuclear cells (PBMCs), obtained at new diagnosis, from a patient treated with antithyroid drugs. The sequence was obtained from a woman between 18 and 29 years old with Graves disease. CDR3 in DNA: TGTGCCAGCAGCCAAGAACGGACAGGGGGGGCAAATGAGCAGTTCTTC. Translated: CASSQERTGGANEQFF.